The sample holds a few counts of the clone carrying this T cell receptor (beta chain). This specimen belongs to a study of neoadjuvant anti-PD-1 for oral cavity cancer. Six replicates per PBMC sample, mostly from around 460 ng of genomic DNA. Clones were sequenced by immunoSEQ multiplex PCR, and TCRdb holds only the in-frame ones, with some missing. This table holds just under 70,000 clones, 80% to 90% found once. Time point: after neoadjuvant nivolumab, at surgical resection. Trimming took off 1 base at V and 2 bases at J, with 6 bases between the two ends. The CDR3 sequence is 14 residues long. The V gene's germline CDR1 is SGHKS and CDR2 YYEKEE (reference sequence).

The V gene is TRBV5-5, the J gene TRBJ1-4, with a weak D call TRBD1 (5 bases). The clonotype comes from a person aged 35-79 years with oral cavity squamous cell carcinoma. The sequences come from PBMCs, collected after nivolumab (anti-PD-1) treatment. Here the CDR3 reads CASSLWGTNEKLFF. CDR3 coding DNA: TGTGCCAGCAGCTTGTGGGGGACTAATGAAAAACTGTTTTTT.